The 2 T cell receptor beta chains listed next were all sequenced from one sample in a study of blood T cell repertoires in COVID-19. Produced via immunoSEQ multiplex PCR; TCRdb's table is partial and in-frame only. The sample carries roughly 320,000 clones, roughly 86% recorded once. The sequencing sample was made of peripheral blood. The receptor source for this set is a man between 65 and 80 years old with acute or convalescent COVID-19.

This clone appeared a single time. The chain employs TRBV19 and TRBJ2-7; 7 nucleotides line up with TRBD1. Germline values: CDR1 LNHDA, CDR2 SQIVND (reference sequence). V was clipped by 4 bases and J by 7 bases; unmatched bases: 13. The CDR3 spans 15 residues. The DNA for the CDR3 is TGTGCCAGTAGTAAGACTTGGGACAGCCTAGGAGAGCAGTACTTC. It yields the protein CASSKTWDSLGEQYF.

The chain carries TRBV29-1 and TRBJ1-1; no firm D call. The ends were cut back, 1 base at V and 3 bases at J, with 6 bases in the middle. The CDR3 has 12 residues. The germline V gene encodes CDR1 SQVTM and CDR2 ANQGSEA. CDR3 protein: CSVEGSHTEAFF. CDR3 in DNA: TGCAGCGTTGAAGGGAGCCACACTGAAGCTTTCTTT. Full variable domain (missing parts from reference TRBV29-1 and TRBJ1-1): SAVISQKPSRDICQRGTSLTIQCQVDSQVTMMFWYRQQPGQSLTLIATANQGSEATYESGFVIDKFPISRPNLTFSTLTVSNMSPEDSSIYLCSVEGSHTEAFFGQGTRLTVV.